A selection of T cell receptor beta chains follows, all from one sample in a study of radiation and T cells in renal cell carcinoma. Sequenced by immunoSEQ multiplex PCR; TCRdb stores in-frame clones only, minus some. The table has roughly 75,000 clones, about 80% seen once. Here the sequenced sample was blood, taken from a patient whose treatment included radiotherapy and nephrectomy. Receptors originate from a man in his sixties with renal cell carcinoma. CDR3s include the opening cysteine and the closing phenylalanine or tryptophan. The D gene is left open where the match is weak. Rows may omit the clone size; those that give it use once, few, many or a size class.

few TRBJ1-1 NA TRBV7-2 TGTGCCAGCAGCTTAGAGATGGTACAGAACACTGAAGCTTTCTTT CASSLEMVQNTEAFF
NA TRBJ1-5 NA TRBV27 TGTGCCAGCAGACCTGGGATGCGCAATCAGCCCCAGCATTTT CASRPGMRNQPQHF
NA TRBJ2-2 NA TRBV7-2 TGTGCCAGCAGCTTAGTGGCCAGTTCCACCGGGGAGCTGTTTTTT CASSLVASSTGELFF
few TRBJ2-1 TRBD2 TRBV27 TGTGCCAGCAGTTTAGGGACTATAGGCAATGAGCAGTTCTTC CASSLGTIGNEQFF
NA TRBJ2-1 TRBD2 TRBV7-7 TGTGCCAGCAGCCCCGGACTAGGAACGAATGAGCAGTTCTTC CASSPGLGTNEQFF
NA TRBJ2-1 NA TRBV5-1 TGCGCCAGCAGCTTAGACACGAGCTCCTACAATGAGCAGTTCTTC CASSLDTSSYNEQFF
NA TRBJ2-1 NA TRBV19 TGTGCCAGTAGTATTCAGGGTCCCAATGAGCAGTTCTTC CASSIQGPNEQFF
medium-sized TRBJ2-5 NA TRBV4-2 TGTGCCAGCAGCCAGGCCTTAAGGGTGGAGACCCAGTACTTC CASSQALRVETQYF
NA TRBJ2-5 TRBD2 TRBV9 TGTGCCAGCAGCTTCCGGACTAGTCAAGAGACCCAGTACTTC CASSFRTSQETQYF
once TRBJ2-7 NA TRBV4-1 TGCGCCAGCAGCCAAGTGACAGGACCCCTTTACGAGCAGTACTTC CASSQVTGPLYEQYF
NA TRBJ2-1 NA TRBV7-3 TGTGCCAGCAGCTTAACGGGCGGACTTGAGCAGTTCTTC CASSLTGGLEQFF
NA TRBJ2-1 TRBD2 TRBV11-2 TGTGCCAGCAGCTTAGGCCCTAGCGGGAACTTCTACAATGAGCAGTTCTTC CASSLGPSGNFYNEQFF
many TRBJ1-1 NA TRBV5-4 TGTGCCAGCAGCCCGAGGGGAACTGAAGCTTTCTTT CASSPRGTEAFF
NA TRBJ1-3 NA TRBV5-1 TGCGCCAGCAGCCACGCTGCTCGCTCTGGAAACACCATATATTTT CASSHAARSGNTIYF
once TRBJ2-1 NA TRBV11-2 TGTGCCAGCAGCCCTTCCCGGAATGAGCAGTTCTTC CASSPSRNEQFF
NA TRBJ2-3 NA TRBV29-1 TGCAGCGTTGAGGTGGCGCCAAGCACAGATACGCAGTATTTT CSVEVAPSTDTQYF
NA TRBJ2-3 NA TRBV7-2 TGTGCCAGCAGTTCGCACGGAGATACGCAGTATTTT CASSSHGDTQYF
NA TRBJ2-7 TRBD1 TRBV28 TGTGCCAGCAGCGCCGGGACAGACTACGAGCAGTACTTC CASSAGTDYEQYF
NA TRBJ2-1 NA TRBV14 TGTGCCAGCAGCCAAGTTAGAGGGAATGAGCAGTTCTTC CASSQVRGNEQFF
NA TRBJ2-7 NA TRBV6-1 TGTGCCAGCAGTGAAGCAGACGGTTACTACGAGCAGTACTTC CASSEADGYYEQYF
NA TRBJ1-5 NA TRBV7-9 TGTGCCAGCCAGGATAGCAATCAGCCCCAGCATTTT CASQDSNQPQHF
NA TRBJ2-7 TRBD1 TRBV28 TGTGCCAGCAGAACGCCGGGACAGGCCTCCTACGAGCAGTACTTC CASRTPGQASYEQYF
NA TRBJ1-1 NA TRBV28 TGTGCCAGTCCTGCGGGGGGCAGAGGCACTGAAGCTTTCTTT CASPAGGRGTEAFF